Reported below is one TCR beta chain. This entry belongs to a study of PD-L1 blockade in urothelial cancer. Study-level background: Patients initiated atezolizumab at some point between 2013 and 2015 at 1,200 mg intravenously every 3 weeks. Across blood samples, T cells had a median count of 141,255.

Disease in patients was locally advanced or metastatic urothelial carcinoma. Pretreatment sampling and on-treatment sampling together yielded between 1 and 8 samples for each patient. With 2 bases removed from V and 4 bases from J, the gap between germline ends came to 14 bases. Germline V gene data show CDR1 as SGHTA and CDR2 as FQGTGA. The CDR3 totals 15 residues. The method was immunoSEQ multiplex PCR; TCRdb's version includes in-frame clones alone and lacks a portion of them. The table records about 82,000 clones, more than 85% of them present only once. The chain carries TRBV7-3 and TRBJ1-2, with a weak D call TRBD1 (5 bases). This receptor was obtained from a man in his 60s with urothelial cancer. Sequenced material: PBMCs, taken around atezolizumab (anti-PD-L1) treatment. The CDR3 spells CASSLSGGLTYGYTF. The CDR3 DNA sequence: TGTGCCAGCAGCTTATCCGGGGGTCTCACCTATGGCTACACCTTC.